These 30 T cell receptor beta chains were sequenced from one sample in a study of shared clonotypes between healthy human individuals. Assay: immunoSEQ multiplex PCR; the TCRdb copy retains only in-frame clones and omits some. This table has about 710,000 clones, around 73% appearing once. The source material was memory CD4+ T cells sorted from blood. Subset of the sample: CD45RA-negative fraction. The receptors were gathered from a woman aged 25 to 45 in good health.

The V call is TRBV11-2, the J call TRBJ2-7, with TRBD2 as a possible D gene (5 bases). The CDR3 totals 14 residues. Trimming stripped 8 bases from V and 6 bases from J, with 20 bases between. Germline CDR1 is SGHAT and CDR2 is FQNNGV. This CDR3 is CASRPEWGVGEQYF. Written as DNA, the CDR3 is TGTGCCAGCCGACCCGAATGGGGAGTAGGCGAGCAGTACTTC.

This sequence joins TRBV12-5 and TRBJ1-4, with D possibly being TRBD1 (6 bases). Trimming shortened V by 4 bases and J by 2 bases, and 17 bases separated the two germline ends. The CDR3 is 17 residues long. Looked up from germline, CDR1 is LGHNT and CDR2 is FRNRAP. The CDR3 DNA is TGTGCTAGTGGTTGCGACAGGCCGCCTGGGACTAATGAAAAACTGTTTTTT. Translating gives CASGCDRPPGTNEKLFF.

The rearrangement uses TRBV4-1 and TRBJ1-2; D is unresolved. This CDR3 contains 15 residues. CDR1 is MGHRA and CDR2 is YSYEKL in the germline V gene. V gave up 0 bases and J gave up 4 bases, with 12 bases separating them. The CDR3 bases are TGCGCCAGCAGCCAAGATCAGAGCAGATTCTATGGCTACACCTTC. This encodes CASSQDQSRFYGYTF.

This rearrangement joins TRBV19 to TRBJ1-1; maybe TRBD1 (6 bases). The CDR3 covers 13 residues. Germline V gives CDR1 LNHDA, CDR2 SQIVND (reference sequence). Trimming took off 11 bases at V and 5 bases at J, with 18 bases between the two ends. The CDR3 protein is CAAGGRGGTEAFF. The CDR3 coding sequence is TGTGCCGCCGGGGGGCGGGGTGGAACTGAAGCTTTCTTT.

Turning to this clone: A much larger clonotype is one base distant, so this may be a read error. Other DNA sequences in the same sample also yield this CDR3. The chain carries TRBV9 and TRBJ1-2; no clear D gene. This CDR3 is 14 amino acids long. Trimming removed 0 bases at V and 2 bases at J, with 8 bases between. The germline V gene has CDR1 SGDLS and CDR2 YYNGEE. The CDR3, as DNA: TGTGCCAGCAGCGTAGGCACGGAGAACTATGGCTACACCTTC. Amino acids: CASSVGTENYGYTF.

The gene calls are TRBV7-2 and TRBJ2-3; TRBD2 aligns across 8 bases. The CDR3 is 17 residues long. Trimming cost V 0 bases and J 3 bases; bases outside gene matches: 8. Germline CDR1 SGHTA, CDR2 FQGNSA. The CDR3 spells CASSLALGSGTTDTQYF. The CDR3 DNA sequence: TGTGCCAGCAGCTTAGCGCTCGGTAGCGGGACGACAGATACGCAGTATTTT.

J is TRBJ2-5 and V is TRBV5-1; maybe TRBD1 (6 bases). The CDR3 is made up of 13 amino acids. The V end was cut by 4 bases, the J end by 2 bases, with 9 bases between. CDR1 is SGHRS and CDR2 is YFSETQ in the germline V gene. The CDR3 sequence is CASSRGQQETQYF. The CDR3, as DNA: TGCGCCAGCAGCAGAGGACAGCAAGAGACCCAGTACTTC.

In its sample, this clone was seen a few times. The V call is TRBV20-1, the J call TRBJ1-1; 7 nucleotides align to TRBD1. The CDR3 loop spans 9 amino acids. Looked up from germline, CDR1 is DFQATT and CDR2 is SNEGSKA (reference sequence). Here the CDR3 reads CRDRSEAFF. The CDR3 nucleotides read TGCAGGGACAGGAGTGAAGCTTTCTTT.

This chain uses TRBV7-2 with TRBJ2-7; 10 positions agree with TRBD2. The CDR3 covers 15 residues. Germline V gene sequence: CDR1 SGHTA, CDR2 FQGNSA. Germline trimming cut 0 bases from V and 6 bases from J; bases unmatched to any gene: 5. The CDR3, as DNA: TGTGCCAGCAGCTTAGCTCTAGCGGGAGTGAGCGAGCAGTACTTC. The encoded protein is CASSLALAGVSEQYF.

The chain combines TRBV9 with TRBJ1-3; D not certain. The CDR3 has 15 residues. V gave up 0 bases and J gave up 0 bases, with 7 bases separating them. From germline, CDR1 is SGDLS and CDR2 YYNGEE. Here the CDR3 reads CASSVGKNSGNTIYF. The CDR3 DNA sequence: TGTGCCAGCAGCGTAGGCAAGAACTCTGGAAACACCATATATTTT.

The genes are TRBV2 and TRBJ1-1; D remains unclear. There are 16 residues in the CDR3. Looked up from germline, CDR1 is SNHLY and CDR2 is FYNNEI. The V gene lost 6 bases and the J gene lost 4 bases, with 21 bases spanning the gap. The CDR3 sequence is CASRHVGKAESTEAFF. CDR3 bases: TGTGCCAGCAGGCACGTCGGGAAAGCGGAAAGCACTGAAGCTTTCTTT.

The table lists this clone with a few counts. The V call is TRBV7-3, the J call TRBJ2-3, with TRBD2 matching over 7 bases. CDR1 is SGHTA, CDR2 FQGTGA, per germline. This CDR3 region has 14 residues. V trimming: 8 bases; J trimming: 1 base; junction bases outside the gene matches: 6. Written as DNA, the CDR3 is TGTGCCAGCGCGAGTACTAGCGGCACAGATACGCAGTATTTT. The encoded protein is CASASTSGTDTQYF.

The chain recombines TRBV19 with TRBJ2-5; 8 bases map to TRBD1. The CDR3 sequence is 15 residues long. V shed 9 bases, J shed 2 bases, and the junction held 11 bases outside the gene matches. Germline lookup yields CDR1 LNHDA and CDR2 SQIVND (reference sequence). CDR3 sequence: CASISPDRVQETQYF. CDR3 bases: TGTGCCAGCATCTCCCCGGACAGGGTACAAGAGACCCAGTACTTC.

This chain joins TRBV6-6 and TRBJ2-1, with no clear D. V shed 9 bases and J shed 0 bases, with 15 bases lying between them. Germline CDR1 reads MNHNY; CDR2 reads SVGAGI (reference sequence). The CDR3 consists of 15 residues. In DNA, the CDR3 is TGTGCCAGTAAGGAACCGCAGAGCTCCTACAATGAGCAGTTCTTC. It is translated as CASKEPQSSYNEQFF.

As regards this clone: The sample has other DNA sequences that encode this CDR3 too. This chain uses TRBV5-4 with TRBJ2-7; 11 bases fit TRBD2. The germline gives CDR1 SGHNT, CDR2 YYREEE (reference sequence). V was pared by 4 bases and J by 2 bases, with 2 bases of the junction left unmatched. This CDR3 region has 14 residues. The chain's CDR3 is CASSGLAGTYEQYF. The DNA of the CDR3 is TGTGCCAGCAGCGGACTAGCGGGCACCTACGAGCAGTACTTC. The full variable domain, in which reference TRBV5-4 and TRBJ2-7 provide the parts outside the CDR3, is ETGVTQSPTHLIKTRGQQVTLRCSSQSGHNTVSWYQQALGQGPQFIFQYYREEENGRGNFPPRFSGLQFPNYSSELNVNALELDDSALYLCASSGLAGTYEQYFGPGTRLTVT.

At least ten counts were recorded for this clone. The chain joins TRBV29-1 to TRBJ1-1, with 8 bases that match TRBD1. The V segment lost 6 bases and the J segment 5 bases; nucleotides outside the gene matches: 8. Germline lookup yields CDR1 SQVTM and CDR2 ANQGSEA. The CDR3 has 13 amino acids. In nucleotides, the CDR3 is TGCAGCGTAGCAGGGGGCGGGTGGACTGAAGCTTTCTTT. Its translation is CSVAGGGWTEAFF.

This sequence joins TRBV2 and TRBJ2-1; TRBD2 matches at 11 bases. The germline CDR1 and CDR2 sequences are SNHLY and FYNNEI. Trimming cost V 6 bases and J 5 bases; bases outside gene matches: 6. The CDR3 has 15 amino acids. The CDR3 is CASRIASGRNNEQFF. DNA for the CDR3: TGTGCCAGCAGGATAGCTAGCGGGAGGAACAATGAGCAGTTCTTC. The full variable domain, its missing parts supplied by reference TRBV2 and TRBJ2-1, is EPEVTQTPSHQVTQMGQEVILRCVPISNHLYFYWYRQILGQKVEFLVSFYNNEISEKSEIFDDQFSVERPDGSNFTLKIRSTKLEDSAMYFCASRIASGRNNEQFFGPGTRLTVL.

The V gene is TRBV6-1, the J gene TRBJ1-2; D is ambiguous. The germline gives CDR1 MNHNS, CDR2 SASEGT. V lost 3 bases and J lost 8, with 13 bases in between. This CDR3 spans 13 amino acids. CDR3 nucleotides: TGTGCCAGCAGTGATCCAGCCATCGGAGGCTACACCTTC. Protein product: CASSDPAIGGYTF.

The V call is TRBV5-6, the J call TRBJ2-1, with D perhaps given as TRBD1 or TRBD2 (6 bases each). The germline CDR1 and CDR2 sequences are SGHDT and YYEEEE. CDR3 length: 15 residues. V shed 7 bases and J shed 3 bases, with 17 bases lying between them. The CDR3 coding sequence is TGTGCCAGCCATACTGGAGGGGGATTCTACAATGAGCAGTTCTTC. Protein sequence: CASHTGGGFYNEQFF.

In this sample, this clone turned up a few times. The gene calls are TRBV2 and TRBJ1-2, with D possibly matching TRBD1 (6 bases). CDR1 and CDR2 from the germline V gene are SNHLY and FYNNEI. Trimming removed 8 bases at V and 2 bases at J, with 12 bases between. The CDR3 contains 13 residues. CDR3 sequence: CASLDSLNYGYTF. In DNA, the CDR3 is TGTGCCAGCTTGGACAGTTTAAACTATGGCTACACCTTC. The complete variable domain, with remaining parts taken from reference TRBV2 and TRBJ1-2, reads EPEVTQTPSHQVTQMGQEVILRCVPISNHLYFYWYRQILGQKVEFLVSFYNNEISEKSEIFDDQFSVERPDGSNFTLKIRSTKLEDSAMYFCASLDSLNYGYTFGSGTRLTVV.

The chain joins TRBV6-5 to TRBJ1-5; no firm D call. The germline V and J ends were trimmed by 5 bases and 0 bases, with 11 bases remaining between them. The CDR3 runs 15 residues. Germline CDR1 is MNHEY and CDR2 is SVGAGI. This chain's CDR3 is CASSRLGDSNQPQHF. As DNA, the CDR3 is TGTGCCAGCAGTAGGTTGGGAGATAGCAATCAGCCCCAGCATTTT.

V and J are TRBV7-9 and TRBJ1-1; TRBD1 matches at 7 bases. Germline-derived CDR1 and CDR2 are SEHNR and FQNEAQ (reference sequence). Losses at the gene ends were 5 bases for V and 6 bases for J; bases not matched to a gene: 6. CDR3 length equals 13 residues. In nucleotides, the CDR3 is TGTGCCAGCAGCCGAGACAGGGAGGCTGAAGCTTTCTTT. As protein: CASSRDREAEAFF.

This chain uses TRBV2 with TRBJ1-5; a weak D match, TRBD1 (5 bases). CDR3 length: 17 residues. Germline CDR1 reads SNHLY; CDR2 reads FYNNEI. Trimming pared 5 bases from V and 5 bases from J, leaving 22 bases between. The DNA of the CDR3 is TGTGCCAGCAGTTCCATGAAGGGGCAGCGACTGGATCAGCCCCAGCATTTT. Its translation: CASSSMKGQRLDQPQHF.

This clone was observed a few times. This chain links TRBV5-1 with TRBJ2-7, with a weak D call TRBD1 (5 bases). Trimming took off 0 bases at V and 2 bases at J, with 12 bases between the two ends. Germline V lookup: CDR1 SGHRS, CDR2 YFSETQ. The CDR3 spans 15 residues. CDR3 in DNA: TGCGCCAGCAGCTTGGAGGGGCTCCCAACCTACGAGCAGTACTTC. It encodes CASSLEGLPTYEQYF.

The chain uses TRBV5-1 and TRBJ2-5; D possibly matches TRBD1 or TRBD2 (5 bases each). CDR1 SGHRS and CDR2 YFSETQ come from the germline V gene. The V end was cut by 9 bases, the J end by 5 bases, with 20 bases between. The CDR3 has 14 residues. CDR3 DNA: TGCGCCACCCAGGCGGGCCAGGGTAGGGAGACCCAGTACTTC. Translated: CATQAGQGRETQYF.

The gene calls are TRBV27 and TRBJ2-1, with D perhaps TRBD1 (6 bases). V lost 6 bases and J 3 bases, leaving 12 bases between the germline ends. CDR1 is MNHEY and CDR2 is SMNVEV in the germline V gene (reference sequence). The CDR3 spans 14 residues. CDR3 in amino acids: CASRGLGGYNEQFF. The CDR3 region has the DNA TGTGCCAGCAGGGGTCTAGGGGGCTACAATGAGCAGTTCTTC.

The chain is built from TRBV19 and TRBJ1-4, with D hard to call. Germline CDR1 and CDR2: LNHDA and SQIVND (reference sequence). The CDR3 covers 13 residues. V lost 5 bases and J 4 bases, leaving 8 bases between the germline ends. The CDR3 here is CASSGPINEKLFF. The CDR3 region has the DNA TGTGCCAGTAGTGGGCCGATTAATGAAAAACTGTTTTTT.

The CDR3 DNA is TGCGCCAGCAGAGGGGGGAGAGCAGATACGCAGTATTTT. This encodes CASRGGRADTQYF. The chain recombines TRBV5-1 with TRBJ2-3, with D perhaps being TRBD1 or TRBD2 (6 bases each). V was cut by 5 bases and J by 4 bases, with 11 bases left in between. This CDR3 has 13 residues. Germline V gene sequence: CDR1 SGHRS, CDR2 YFSETQ.

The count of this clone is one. As DNA, the CDR3 is TGTGCCAGCAGGGGACCGGGACAGGGAAGTGAAAAACTGTTTTTT. The encoded protein is CASRGPGQGSEKLFF. This chain uses TRBV28 with TRBJ1-4; 9 positions agree with TRBD1. Trimming removed 6 bases from V and 7 bases from J; junction bases left unmatched: 9. The germline V gene encodes CDR1 MDHEN and CDR2 SYDVKM. The CDR3 sequence is 15 residues long.

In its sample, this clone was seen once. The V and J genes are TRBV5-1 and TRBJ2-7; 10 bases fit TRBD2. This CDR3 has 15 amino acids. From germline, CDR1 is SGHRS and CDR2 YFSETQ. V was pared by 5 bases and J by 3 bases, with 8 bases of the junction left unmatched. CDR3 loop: CASRKGTSDNYEQYF. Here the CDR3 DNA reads TGCGCCAGCAGGAAGGGGACTAGCGACAACTACGAGCAGTACTTC.